The next 16 T cell receptor beta chains were all read from a single sample in a study of radiotherapy plus CTLA-4 blockade in lung cancer. Using immunoSEQ multiplex PCR, the repertoire was profiled, and TCRdb retains in-frame clones only, with some absent. The sample has 75,000 to 95,000 clones, approximately 80% seen once; the top ten hold under 30%. This specimen was peripheral blood, taken from a patient treated with radiotherapy plus ipilimumab. The source is a human donor with non-small cell lung cancer that progressed on radiotherapy plus ipilimumab.

The chain joins TRBV28 to TRBJ2-1, with D hard to call. Trimming shortened V by 2 bases and J by 10 bases, and 9 bases separated the two germline ends. Germline V gene sequence: CDR1 MDHEN, CDR2 SYDVKM. This CDR3 has 12 amino acids. CDR3 bases: TGTGCCAGCAGTTTAAGTAATTGGGAGCAGTTCTTC. Translation: CASSLSNWEQFF. The full variable domain, completed using reference TRBV28 and TRBJ2-1, is DVKVTQSSRYLVKRTGEKVFLECVQDMDHENMFWYRQDPGLGLRLIYFSYDVKMKEKGDIPEGYSVSREKKERFSLILESASTNQTSMYLCASSLSNWEQFFGPGTRLTVL.

This chain uses TRBV28 with TRBJ2-5; 10 nucleotides match TRBD2. The CDR3 extends over 14 amino acids. Germline loops: CDR1 MDHEN, CDR2 SYDVKM. J lost 5 bases, V lost 3 bases, and 3 bases had no gene match. This CDR3 reads CASSLPAGGETQYF. The CDR3 DNA is TGTGCCAGCAGTTTGCCAGCGGGAGGGGAGACCCAGTACTTC.

The chain uses TRBV7-9 and TRBJ2-5; D is perhaps TRBD1 (6 bases). V shed 5 bases and J shed 5 bases, with 15 bases lying between them. The CDR3 is 14 amino acids. Germline lookup yields CDR1 SEHNR and CDR2 FQNEAQ (reference sequence). CDR3 sequence: CASSPSQGLETQYF. CDR3 bases: TGTGCCAGCAGCCCGAGCCAGGGGTTGGAGACCCAGTACTTC.

The chain couples TRBV7-9 to TRBJ1-1, with D maybe TRBD1 (6 bases). The germline gives CDR1 SEHNR, CDR2 FQNEAQ (reference sequence). This CDR3 comprises 13 residues. V shed 5 bases and J shed 6 bases, with 13 bases lying between them. CDR3 protein: CASSPQGRAEAFF. CDR3 nucleotides: TGTGCCAGCAGCCCGCAGGGGAGGGCTGAAGCTTTCTTT. Variable domain in full (rest from reference TRBV7-9 and TRBJ1-1): DTGVSQNPRHKITKRGQNVTFRCDPISEHNRLYWYRQTLGQGPEFLTYFQNEAQLEKSRLLSDRFSAERPKGSFSTLEIQRTEQGDSAMYLCASSPQGRAEAFFGQGTRLTVV.

The chain combines TRBV11-3 with TRBJ2-3; TRBD2 aligns across 11 bases. Germline trimming cut 5 bases from V and 2 bases from J; bases unmatched to any gene: 9. CDR3 length equals 17 residues. Germline CDR1 is SGHNT and CDR2 is YENEEA. The CDR3 loop reads CASSKSASGRTTDTQYF. In DNA, the CDR3 is TGTGCCAGCAGCAAGAGCGCTAGCGGGAGGACCACAGATACGCAGTATTTT.

The table lists this clone with a few counts. This chain connects TRBV6-1 to TRBJ2-1; D might be TRBD2 (7 bases). Trimming removed 1 base from V and 4 bases from J, with 20 bases in between. CDR3 length equals 18 residues. CDR1 and CDR2 (germline): MNHNS, SASEGT. CDR3 sequence (DNA): TGTGCCAGCAGTGAAGACGGAGGGGGGGCAGGGCGATACAATGAGCAGTTCTTC. The encoded protein is CASSEDGGGAGRYNEQFF.

This chain joins TRBV7-3 and TRBJ2-3; no reliable D call. Looked up from germline, CDR1 is SGHTA and CDR2 is FQGTGA. This CDR3 contains 12 residues. V gave up 4 bases and J gave up 4 bases, with 6 bases separating them. DNA of the CDR3: TGTGCCAGCAGCTCCGATCCAGATACGCAGTATTTT. Amino acids: CASSSDPDTQYF.

The chain combines TRBV18 with TRBJ1-1; possibly TRBD1 for D (5 bases). The V end lost 2 bases, the J end lost 1 base, and 11 bases lay between the germline ends. CDR1 and CDR2 (germline): KGHSH, LQKENI. The CDR3 runs to 15 residues. This CDR3 reads CASSPGRGRNTEAFF. The CDR3 nucleotides are TGTGCCAGCTCACCAGGACGGGGGAGGAACACTGAAGCTTTCTTT.

The chain combines TRBV19 with TRBJ1-2; tentatively, D is TRBD1 (5 bases). This CDR3 has 14 amino acids. CDR1 is LNHDA, CDR2 SQIVND, per germline (reference sequence). Trimming pared 5 bases from V and 2 bases from J, leaving 12 bases between. The CDR3 loop reads CASSSGGINYGYTF. The CDR3, as DNA: TGTGCCAGTAGTTCGGGGGGAATCAACTATGGCTACACCTTC. Together with reference TRBV19 and TRBJ1-2, the CDR3 gives the full variable domain: DGGITQSPKYLFRKEGQNVTLSCEQNLNHDAMYWYRQDPGQGLRLIYYSQIVNDFQKGDIAEGYSVSREKKESFPLTVTSAQKNPTAFYLCASSSGGINYGYTFGSGTRLTVV.

The chain links TRBV27 to TRBJ2-1; 8 nucleotides match TRBD2. Germline V CDR1 and CDR2: MNHEY, SMNVEV (reference sequence). There are 13 residues in the CDR3. The trim removed 3 bases at V and 10 bases at J, leaving 5 bases unmatched. The CDR3 DNA reads as TGTGCCAGCAGTTTCCAAGCGGGAGTGGAGCAGTTCTTC. It encodes CASSFQAGVEQFF.

This chain joins TRBV2 and TRBJ2-7; 11 nucleotides match TRBD1. V gave up 8 bases and J gave up 0 bases; unmatched junction bases: 3. CDR3 length: 14 amino acids. The germline V gene encodes CDR1 SNHLY and CDR2 FYNNEI. CDR3 bases: TGTGCCAGCCAGGGGACAGGGGGCTCCTACGAGCAGTACGTC. Translating gives CASQGTGGSYEQYV.

This chain links TRBV2 with TRBJ2-7, with D perhaps TRBD1 (5 bases). Looked up from germline, CDR1 is SNHLY and CDR2 is FYNNEI. V lost 1 base, J lost 7 bases, and 11 bases lay in between. The CDR3 is 13 residues long. The CDR3 DNA follows: TGTGCCAGCAGTGAAGGGGGCAGCTTAGAGCAGTACGTC. Amino acid sequence: CASSEGGSLEQYV.

This clone was seen repeatedly, ten times or more. V gene TRBV27 combines with J gene TRBJ2-3, with TRBD2 matching over 14 bases. V was clipped by 6 bases and J by 5 bases; unmatched bases: 7. The CDR3 length is 16 residues. Germline lookup yields CDR1 MNHEY and CDR2 SMNVEV (reference sequence). CDR3 coding DNA: TGTGCCAGCAGCCAACTCGGGACTAGCGGGAGAGATACGCAGTATTTT. This codes for CASSQLGTSGRDTQYF.

V gene TRBV7-8 combines with J gene TRBJ1-3; no reliable D call. Germline loops: CDR1 SGHVS, CDR2 FQNEAQ. CDR3 length: 14 amino acids. The V end was cut by 1 base, the J end by 3 bases, with 7 bases between. The CDR3 DNA sequence: TGTGCCAGCAGCTTAGACCGGATTGGAAACACCATATATTTT. It encodes CASSLDRIGNTIYF.

Comment on this clone: The same CDR3 also results from other DNA sequences found in this sample. The chain employs TRBV7-2 and TRBJ1-5; unclear D gene. This CDR3 region has 15 residues. The ends were cut back, 5 bases at V and 0 bases at J, with 11 bases in the middle. From germline, CDR1 is SGHTA and CDR2 FQGNSA. CDR3 region: CASSLTGNSNQPQHF. CDR3 nucleotides: TGTGCCAGCAGCCTTACCGGGAATAGCAATCAGCCCCAGCATTTT.

The CDR3: CASNWEPRETQYF. The DNA of the CDR3 is TGTGCCAGCAATTGGGAGCCCCGAGAGACCCAGTACTTC. The chain employs TRBV6-1 and TRBJ2-5; perhaps TRBD2 as D (5 bases). The germline V and J ends were trimmed by 7 bases and 4 bases, with 13 bases remaining between them. This CDR3 is 13 amino acids long. In germline, CDR1 is MNHNS, CDR2 SASEGT.